This entry features one T cell receptor (beta chain) sequence. It has no known antigen specificity. Base-call qualities are not available, and no considerably larger clone is one nucleotide away. This sample stems from a study of technical replicates of blood from a few donors (dated 2017 in TCRdb). The junction shows trimming of 5 bases on V and 7 bases on J, and the gene matches do not reach 7 bases of it. CDR1 SGHAT and CDR2 FQNNGV were looked up in the germline V gene. CDR3 length: 13 amino acids, cysteine to phenylalanine. Only the CDR3 part of the read is kept: 39 bases, read in frame from the first base. The library was produced with the immunoSEQ multiplex PCR assay. The immuneACCESS repertoire file appears here via TCRdb, limited to in-frame rearrangements. These files lack a portion of the clones; in checked studies, under half of the deficit traces to unresolved V genes, and the cause of the others is not known. The sample yields tens of thousands of clones; 75% to 85% were counted once. The biggest ten clones account for around 4% of the sample.

Sequencing used PBMCs. The V and J genes are TRBV11-2 and TRBJ1-2; the junction holds 7 bases that match TRBD1. This TCR was sampled from a human donor in good health. Some clones in this sample may be carry-over from other donors' samples. The nucleotide sequence reads TGTGCCAGCAGCGTAACAGGGGTTGTTGGCTACACCTTC. Protein translation: CASSVTGVVGYTF.